The source of this T cell receptor (beta chain) is a study of T cells of healthy individuals. V was cut by 4 bases and J by 5 bases, with 9 bases left in between. The CDR3 consists of 12 residues. CDR1 and CDR2 (germline): SGHTA, FQGNSA. TCRdb used MiXCR to reprocess the 5' RACE reads, holding one entry per CDR3 protein. Among around 98,000 distinct CDR3 sequences listed, approximately 15% were seen once. This clonotype came up a few times. The chain joins TRBV7-2 to TRBJ2-7, with D uncertain. This receptor was identified in a human donor in good health. The CDR3 DNA is TGTGCCAGCAGCTATTCATCCCACGAGCAGTACTTC. It is translated as CASSYSSHEQYF.